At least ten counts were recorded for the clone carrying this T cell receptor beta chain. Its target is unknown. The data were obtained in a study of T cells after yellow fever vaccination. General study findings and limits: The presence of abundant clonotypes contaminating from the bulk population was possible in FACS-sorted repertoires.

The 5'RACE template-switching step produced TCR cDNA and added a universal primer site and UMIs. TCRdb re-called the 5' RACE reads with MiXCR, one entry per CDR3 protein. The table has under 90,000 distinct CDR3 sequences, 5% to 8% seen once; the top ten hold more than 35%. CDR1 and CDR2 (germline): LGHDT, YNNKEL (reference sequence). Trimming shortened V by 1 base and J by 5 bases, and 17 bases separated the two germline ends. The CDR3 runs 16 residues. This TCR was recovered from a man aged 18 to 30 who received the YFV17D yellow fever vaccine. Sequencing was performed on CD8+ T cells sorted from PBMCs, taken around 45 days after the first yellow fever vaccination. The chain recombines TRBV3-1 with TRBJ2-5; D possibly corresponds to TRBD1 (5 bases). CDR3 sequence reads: CASSQGVLKGVETQYF. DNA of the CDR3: TGTGCCAGCAGCCAAGGTGTTCTGAAAGGGGTGGAGACCCAGTACTTC.